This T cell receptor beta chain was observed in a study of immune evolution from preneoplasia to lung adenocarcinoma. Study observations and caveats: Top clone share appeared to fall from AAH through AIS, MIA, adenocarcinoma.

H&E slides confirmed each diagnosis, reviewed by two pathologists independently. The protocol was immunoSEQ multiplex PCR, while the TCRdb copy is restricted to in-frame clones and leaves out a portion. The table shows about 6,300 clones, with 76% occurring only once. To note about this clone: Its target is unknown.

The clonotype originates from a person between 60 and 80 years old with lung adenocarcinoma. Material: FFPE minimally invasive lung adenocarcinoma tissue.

This CDR3 is CSVREPEGQYF. In DNA form, the CDR3 reads TGCAGCGTCCGGGAGCCGGAGGGGCAGTACTTC. This chain links TRBV29-1 with TRBJ2-7; D is possibly TRBD2 (6 bases). Germline V lookup: CDR1 SQVTM, CDR2 ANQGSEA. With 6 bases removed from V and 9 bases from J, the gap between germline ends came to 15 bases. The CDR3 totals 11 residues.